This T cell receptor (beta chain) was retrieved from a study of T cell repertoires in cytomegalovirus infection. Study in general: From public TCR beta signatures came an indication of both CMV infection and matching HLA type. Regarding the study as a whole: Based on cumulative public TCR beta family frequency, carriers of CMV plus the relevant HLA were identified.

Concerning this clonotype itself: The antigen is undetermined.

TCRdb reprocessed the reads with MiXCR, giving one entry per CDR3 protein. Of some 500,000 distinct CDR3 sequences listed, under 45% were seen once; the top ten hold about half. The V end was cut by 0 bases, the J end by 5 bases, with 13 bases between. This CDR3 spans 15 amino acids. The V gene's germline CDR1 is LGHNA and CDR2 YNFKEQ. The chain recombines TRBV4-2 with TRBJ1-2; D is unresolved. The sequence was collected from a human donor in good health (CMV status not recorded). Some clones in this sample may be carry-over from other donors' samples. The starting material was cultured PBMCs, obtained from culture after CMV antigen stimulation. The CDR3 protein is CASSQDRFPEYGYTF. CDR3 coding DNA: TGTGCCAGCAGCCAAGACAGATTTCCTGAGTATGGCTACACCTTC.